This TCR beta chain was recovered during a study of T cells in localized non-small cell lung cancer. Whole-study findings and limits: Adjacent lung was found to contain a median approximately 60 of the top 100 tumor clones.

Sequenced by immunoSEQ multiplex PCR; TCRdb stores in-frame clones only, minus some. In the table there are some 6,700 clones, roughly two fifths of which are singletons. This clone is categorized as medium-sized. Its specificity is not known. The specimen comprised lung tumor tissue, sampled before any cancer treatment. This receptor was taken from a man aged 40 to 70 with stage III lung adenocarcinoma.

The CDR3 region has the DNA TGTGCCAGCAGCTTAGATTCCGAGACAGGGACCAATAACTATGGCTACACCTTC. It translates to CASSLDSETGTNNYGYTF. The gene calls are TRBV11-3 and TRBJ1-2, with 7 nucleotides matching TRBD1. Germline CDR1 reads SGHNT; CDR2 reads YENEEA. This CDR3 spans 18 amino acids. Trimming took 0 bases from V and 1 from J; bases not matched to a gene: 11. Looking up the rest from reference TRBV11-3 and TRBJ1-2 gives the full variable domain: EAGVVQSPRYKIIEKKQPVAFWCNPISGHNTLYWYLQNLGQGPELLIRYENEEAVDDSQLPKDRFSAERLKGVDSTLKIQPAELGDSAVYLCASSLDSETGTNNYGYTFGSGTRLTVV.